Shown below are 11 T cell receptor beta chains from a single sample sequenced in a study of T-cell reconstitution after alpha-beta-depleted transplantation in children. TCRbeta library construction was performed incorporating unique molecular identifiers. From the PCR reads, TCRdb called clonotypes with MiXCR, one entry per CDR3 protein. Counted here are under 750,000 distinct CDR3 sequences, under 30% occurring once; the ten biggest clones make up about 14%. The specimen comprised PBMCs, mostly from graft donor cells, sampled 360 days after TCRalphabeta/CD19-depleted stem cell transplant. The receptors derive from a boy under two years old who had a stem cell transplant for acute myeloid leukemia, so the T cells may come from the graft donor.

The chain joins TRBV7-6 to TRBJ2-3; D not certain. Trimming removed 7 bases at V and 6 bases at J, with 8 bases between. The CDR3 runs 11 residues. Per the germline V gene, CDR1 is SGHVS and CDR2 is FNYEAQ. The CDR3 here is CASTSEDTQYF. The CDR3 nucleotides are TGTGCCAGCACCAGTGAGGATACGCAGTATTTT.

This sequence joins TRBV4-1 and TRBJ1-5; 7 bases are shared with TRBD1. CDR3 size: 15 residues. With V trimmed by 2 bases and J by 3 bases, 4 bases remained unmatched. The V gene's germline CDR1 is MGHRA and CDR2 YSYEKL. In DNA, the CDR3 is TGCGCCAGCAGCCAAAACAGGGGAACCAATCAGCCCCAGCATTTT. Protein sequence: CASSQNRGTNQPQHF.

In its sample, this clonotype was seen many times. The chain joins TRBV25-1 to TRBJ2-7; 9 bases map to TRBD2. V gave up 4 bases and J gave up 5 bases; unmatched junction bases: 12. This CDR3 has 16 amino acids. Germline assignment: CDR1 MGHDK and CDR2 SYGVNS. CDR3 in DNA: TGTGCCAGCAGTGTTACCAGCGGGGGGTTCATCGACGAGCAGTACTTC. Translating it yields CASSVTSGGFIDEQYF.

This clonotype was seen repeatedly, ten times or more. The chain is built from TRBV7-9 and TRBJ2-2; 8 positions match TRBD1. With 5 bases clipped from V and 6 bases from J, the junction kept 11 bases outside the gene matches. Germline V gives CDR1 SEHNR, CDR2 FQNEAQ (reference sequence). The CDR3 has 16 amino acids. The CDR3 is CASSPPGTGWAGELFF. Here the CDR3 DNA reads TGTGCCAGCAGCCCACCCGGGACAGGCTGGGCCGGGGAGCTGTTTTTT.

This clonotype has just a few counts. The J gene is TRBJ2-5, the V gene TRBV5-5; D call uncertain. Trimming stripped 1 base from V and 1 base from J, with 11 bases between. The CDR3 has 15 amino acids. Germline V CDR1 and CDR2: SGHKS, YYEKEE (reference sequence). CDR3 protein: CASSLFLAGQETQYF. The CDR3, as DNA: TGTGCCAGCAGCTTGTTTCTGGCCGGCCAAGAGACCCAGTACTTC.

The chain has TRBV15 and TRBJ2-5; 7 bases align to TRBD2. The CDR3 is 17 residues long. The ends lost 0 bases at V and 2 bases at J; junction bases unmatched: 9. Per germline, CDR1 LNHNV and CDR2 YYDKDF (reference sequence). The DNA of the CDR3 is TGTGCCACCAGCAGAGATTTGTGGACTAGACTTCAAGAGACCCAGTACTTC. The encoded protein is CATSRDLWTRLQETQYF.

This chain links TRBV14 with TRBJ2-7, with 9 bases lining up with TRBD1. There are 14 residues in the CDR3. The germline gives CDR1 SGHDN, CDR2 FVKESK. CDR3 region: CASSQRTSGQGTCV. The CDR3 DNA is TGTGCCAGCAGCCAGCGAACCTCGGGACAGGGAACTTGTGTC.

This clonotype was counted many times. V is TRBV20-1 and J is TRBJ2-3, with 10 bases matching TRBD1. V was pared by 3 bases and J by 7 bases, with 1 base of the junction left unmatched. Per germline, CDR1 DFQATT and CDR2 SNEGSKA (reference sequence). The CDR3 length is 12 residues. CDR3 nucleotide sequence: TGCAGTGCTAGGGGACAGGGGAATACGCAGTATTTT. This encodes CSARGQGNTQYF.

This clonotype has a handful of counts. The chain has TRBV28 and TRBJ2-5; D is ambiguous. From germline, CDR1 is MDHEN and CDR2 SYDVKM. V lost 0 bases and J 3 bases, leaving 8 bases between the germline ends. The CDR3 covers 14 residues. CDR3 coding DNA: TGTGCCAGCAGTTTATGGCCAGTAAAAGAGACCCAGTACTTC. Translation gives CASSLWPVKETQYF.

The genes are TRBV12-3 or TRBV12-4 and TRBJ2-1; 7 bases agree with TRBD2. CDR3 length equals 16 residues. The J segment lost 2 bases and the V segment lost 6 bases, leaving 10 bases of the junction unmatched. CDR3 protein: CASSPQPGGPYNEQFF. CDR3 DNA: TGTGCCAGCAGCCCCCAGCCGGGGGGACCCTACAATGAGCAGTTCTTC.

At least ten counts were recorded for this clonotype. This rearrangement joins TRBV11-2 to TRBJ2-2, with TRBD2 matching 7 bases. Germline assignment: CDR1 SGHAT and CDR2 FQNNGV. The CDR3 sequence is 16 residues long. J lost 4 bases, V lost 4 bases, and 9 bases had no gene match. This CDR3 reads CASSSAGTTPTGELFF. CDR3 bases: TGTGCCAGCAGCTCCGCCGGGACTACCCCCACCGGGGAGCTGTTTTTT.